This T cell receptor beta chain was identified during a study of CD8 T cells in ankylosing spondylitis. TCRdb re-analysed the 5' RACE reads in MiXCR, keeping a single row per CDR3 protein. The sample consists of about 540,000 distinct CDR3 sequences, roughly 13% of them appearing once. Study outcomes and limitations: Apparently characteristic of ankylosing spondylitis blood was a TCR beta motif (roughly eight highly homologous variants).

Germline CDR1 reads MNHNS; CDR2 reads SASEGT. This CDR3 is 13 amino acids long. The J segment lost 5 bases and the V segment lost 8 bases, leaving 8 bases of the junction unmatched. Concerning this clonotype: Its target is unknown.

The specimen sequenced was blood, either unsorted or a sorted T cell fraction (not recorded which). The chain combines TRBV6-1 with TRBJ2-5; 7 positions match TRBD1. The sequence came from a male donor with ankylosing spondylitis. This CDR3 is CASGNRGTETQYF. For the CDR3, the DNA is TGTGCCAGCGGAAACAGGGGCACGGAGACCCAGTACTTC.